This T cell receptor beta chain appears in the sequencing data of a study of blood T cell repertoires in COVID-19. Whole-study context: T cells, B-cell-depleted T cells, or PBMCs provided the cDNA or gDNA that served as material.

Data came from immunoSEQ multiplex PCR; TCRdb stores just in-frame clones and leaves some out. The table includes approximately 250,000 clones, approximately 88% detected once. Trimming removed 1 base at V and 6 bases at J, with 9 bases between. The CDR3 has 13 amino acids. The germline V gene encodes CDR1 SEHNR and CDR2 FQNEAQ (reference sequence). Donors were grouped by their self-reported clinical history. The receptor was derived from a woman aged 40 to 50 with acute COVID-19. The chain uses TRBV7-9 and TRBJ1-1; the D gene is possibly TRBD1 (5 bases). The sequencing sample was made of PBMCs or T cells enriched from blood (not recorded which). The DNA of the CDR3 is TGTGCCAGCAGCTTAGTAGGGGCGGCTGAAGCTTTCTTT. It yields the protein CASSLVGAAEAFF.